This T cell receptor beta chain was captured by sequencing in a study of shared clonotypes between healthy human individuals. Across the study: Per donor, three plates held CD4 naive cells, three held CD4 memory, two held CD8 naive and one held CD8 memory.

The authors loaded 200 ng DNA, 27,000 or so T cell genomes, into sorted-subset replicate PCRs. The table came from immunoSEQ multiplex PCR; TCRdb's copy has only in-frame clones and leaves some out. This table holds millions of clones, roughly 96% found once. V shed 5 bases, J shed 6 bases, and the junction held 9 bases outside the gene matches. The V gene's germline CDR1 is MNHNY and CDR2 SVGAGI (reference sequence). This CDR3 contains 15 residues. Sequencing used naive CD4+ T cells sorted from blood. The subset: CD45RA+ positively selected. This receptor was obtained from a man younger than 35 in good health. V usage is TRBV6-6 and J usage is TRBJ2-2; the match to TRBD1 covers 7 bases. CDR3 region: CASSPRDRGSGELFF. The CDR3 DNA reads as TGTGCCAGCAGTCCCCGGGACAGAGGGTCCGGGGAGCTGTTTTTT.